Following are 22 T cell receptor beta chains from one sample sequenced in a study of blood T cell repertoires in COVID-19. TCRdb keeps only in-frame clones here, not all; method: immunoSEQ multiplex PCR. The data hold over 75,000 clones, with approximately 80% observed a single time. The material sequenced was peripheral blood. The receptor set was obtained from a woman aged 80 or older with active or convalescent COVID-19.

The rearrangement uses TRBV18 and TRBJ2-1; D not certain. V shed 3 bases and J shed 0 bases, with 12 bases lying between them. Germline V gene sequence: CDR1 KGHSH, CDR2 LQKENI. This CDR3 is 16 amino acids long. CDR3 sequence: CASSPFLENSYNEQFF. The DNA for the CDR3 is TGTGCCAGCTCACCTTTCTTAGAAAACTCCTACAATGAGCAGTTCTTC.

Here the CDR3 reads CASSWARGQGNTEAFF. The CDR3 nucleotides read TGTGCCAGCAGCTGGGCGCGGGGACAGGGGAACACTGAAGCTTTCTTT. The chain carries TRBV3-1 (or the pseudogene TRBV3-2) and TRBJ1-1, with 9 nucleotides matching TRBD1. Germline assignment: CDR1 LGHDT and CDR2 YNNKEL (reference sequence). The CDR3 has 16 residues. Unmatched junction bases numbered 8, after V lost 5 bases and J lost 1 base.

The chain joins TRBV5-6 to TRBJ1-3, with D perhaps TRBD1 (6 bases). Trimming cost V 1 base and J 0 bases, with 14 bases left between them. The length of the CDR3 is 17 residues. Germline V gene data show CDR1 as SGHDT and CDR2 as YYEEEE. This CDR3 is CASSLTRDTYSGNTIYF. CDR3 DNA: TGTGCCAGCAGCTTGACCCGGGACACCTACTCTGGAAACACCATATATTTT.

This chain uses TRBV5-1 with TRBJ2-7; D is perhaps TRBD1 (6 bases). CDR3 length equals 13 residues. Germline V gives CDR1 SGHRS, CDR2 YFSETQ. With 5 bases removed from V and 6 bases from J, the gap between germline ends came to 15 bases. CDR3 sequence reads: CASRRETGSEQYF. Here the CDR3 DNA reads TGCGCCAGCAGGAGAGAAACAGGGAGCGAGCAGTACTTC.

This sequence joins TRBV12-3 or TRBV12-4 and TRBJ1-2; perhaps TRBD1 as D (5 bases). The CDR3 length is 13 residues. V lost 3 bases and J 7 bases, leaving 12 bases between the germline ends. The CDR3 DNA follows: TGTGCCAGCAGTTTCTGGCAGGGTGCTGGCTACACCTTC. Amino acid sequence: CASSFWQGAGYTF.

This clone was recorded only once. J is TRBJ1-2 and V is TRBV7-2; possibly TRBD1 for D (6 bases). V lost 5 bases and J 3 bases, leaving 13 bases between the germline ends. There are 14 residues in the CDR3. CDR1 is SGHTA and CDR2 is FQGNSA in the germline V gene. The CDR3: CASSPGQLHYGYTF. The CDR3 DNA sequence: TGTGCCAGCAGCCCCGGACAGCTTCACTATGGCTACACCTTC.

The V and J genes are TRBV7-2 and TRBJ2-1, with 13 bases lining up with TRBD2. Germline loops: CDR1 SGHTA, CDR2 FQGNSA. The J segment lost 8 bases and the V segment lost 5 bases, leaving 12 bases of the junction unmatched. The CDR3 spans 17 residues. Here the CDR3 reads CASSRLGLAGFLDEQFF. DNA for the CDR3: TGTGCCAGCAGCCGCCTGGGACTAGCGGGATTTCTCGATGAGCAGTTCTTC.

This chain connects TRBV28 to TRBJ2-1, with D uncertain. The length of the CDR3 is 12 residues. CDR1 and CDR2 from the germline V gene are MDHEN and SYDVKM. Trimming shortened V by 3 bases and J by 9 bases, and 9 bases separated the two germline ends. CDR3 sequence: CASSFRWAEQFF. CDR3 sequence (DNA): TGTGCCAGCAGTTTTCGATGGGCTGAGCAGTTCTTC.

The chain joins TRBV27 to TRBJ2-1, with 9 bases matching TRBD1. Germline CDR1 MNHEY, CDR2 SMNVEV (reference sequence). The CDR3 sequence is 15 residues long. V dropped 4 bases and J dropped 7; count of bases not matched to a gene: 8. Written as DNA, the CDR3 is TGTGCCAGCAGTTCCCCCGGGACAGGGCAAAATGAGCAGTTCTTC. Encoded protein: CASSSPGTGQNEQFF.

The rearrangement links TRBV18 to TRBJ1-2, with TRBD1 matching 8 bases. Germline loops: CDR1 KGHSH, CDR2 LQKENI. With 5 bases clipped from V and 3 bases from J, the junction kept 8 bases outside the gene matches. The CDR3 spans 15 residues. The CDR3: CASSFDRGRDYGYTF. For the CDR3, the DNA is TGTGCCAGCTCATTCGACAGGGGCAGAGACTATGGCTACACCTTC.

V gene TRBV4-1 combines with J gene TRBJ1-2; 12 positions match TRBD1. The trim removed 0 bases at V and 3 bases at J, leaving 5 bases unmatched. Germline V gives CDR1 MGHRA, CDR2 YSYEKL. The CDR3 is 17 residues long. The chain's CDR3 is CASSQDWGTGGDYGYTF. CDR3 sequence (DNA): TGCGCCAGCAGCCAAGATTGGGGGACAGGGGGCGACTATGGCTACACCTTC.

Only a few counts were recorded for this clone. The rearrangement links TRBV2 to TRBJ2-2, with D unclear. CDR1 SNHLY and CDR2 FYNNEI come from the germline V gene. The V gene lost 2 bases and the J gene lost 0 bases, with 7 bases spanning the gap. The CDR3 spans 15 residues. CDR3 sequence reads: CASSELSSNTGELFF. In nucleotides, the CDR3 is TGTGCCAGCAGTGAATTGAGTTCGAACACCGGGGAGCTGTTTTTT.

This chain uses TRBV6-6 with TRBJ2-3; 11 nucleotides agree with TRBD2. CDR1 is MNHNY, CDR2 SVGAGI, per germline (reference sequence). This CDR3 is 17 amino acids long. V lost 5 bases and J lost 0; bases outside the gene matches: 7. The CDR3 DNA reads TGTGCCAGCAGTCCGGGACTAGCGGTCTCTAGCACAGATACGCAGTATTTT. As protein: CASSPGLAVSSTDTQYF.

The chain uses TRBV5-1 and TRBJ1-2; possibly TRBD1 for D (5 bases). V dropped 1 base and J dropped 6 bases, with 7 bases sitting between them. CDR1 and CDR2 (germline): SGHRS, YFSETQ. The CDR3 is made up of 12 amino acids. The CDR3 coding sequence is TGCGCCAGCAGCTTGTCAGGGCATGGCTACACCTTC. Translation gives CASSLSGHGYTF.

This clone has a single count. The chain employs TRBV7-3 and TRBJ1-2; weak D call: TRBD1 (6 bases). Per germline, CDR1 SGHTA and CDR2 FQGTGA. The V end was cut by 3 bases, the J end by 4 bases, with 9 bases between. CDR3 length: 13 amino acids. CDR3 in amino acids: CASSLAQGYGYTF. Here the CDR3 DNA reads TGTGCCAGCAGCTTGGCACAGGGCTATGGCTACACCTTC.

The V and J genes are TRBV28 and TRBJ2-7; D might be TRBD1 (5 bases). The germline V gene has CDR1 MDHEN and CDR2 SYDVKM. V lost 6 bases and J lost 5, with 14 bases in between. The length of the CDR3 is 13 residues. CDR3 nucleotides: TGTGCCAGCAGACCCTATGGGGCGGACGAGCAGTACTTC. It is translated as CASRPYGADEQYF.

As DNA, the CDR3 is TGTGCCAGTAGTCCGAGACAGACACAAGAGACCCAGTACTTC. It codes for CASSPRQTQETQYF. The chain has TRBV19 and TRBJ2-5, with a tentative D call TRBD1 (5 bases). Trimming pared 5 bases from V and 2 bases from J, leaving 12 bases between. The CDR3 runs to 14 residues. From germline, CDR1 is LNHDA and CDR2 SQIVND (reference sequence).

This chain's CDR3 is CASSLEATGTLNTEAFF. The CDR3 nucleotides read TGCGCCAGCAGCTTGGAGGCCACCGGGACACTGAACACTGAAGCTTTCTTT. The chain carries TRBV5-1 and TRBJ1-1, with a possible D match to TRBD1 (6 bases). The V and J ends lost 0 bases and 0 bases respectively, with 15 bases between them. The CDR3 is 17 residues long. The germline gives CDR1 SGHRS, CDR2 YFSETQ.

The J gene is TRBJ2-7, the V gene TRBV6-5; TRBD1 is a possible D gene (6 bases). V was trimmed by 9 bases and J by 2 bases, leaving 14 bases between them. Germline CDR1 and CDR2: MNHEY and SVGAGI. The CDR3 extends over 13 amino acids. The CDR3 protein is CASRQTGAYEQYF. The CDR3 DNA reads TGTGCCAGTCGCCAGACAGGAGCCTACGAGCAGTACTTC.

This clone turned up a few times. V is TRBV6-5 and J is TRBJ1-1; D remains ambiguous. From germline, CDR1 is MNHEY and CDR2 SVGAGI. CDR3 length: 12 residues. Trimming took 8 bases from V and 5 from J, leaving 12 bases between them. The CDR3 DNA reads as TGTGCCAGCCGCCGGTACGGGACTGAAGCTTTCTTT. This gives the protein CASRRYGTEAFF.

In this sample, this clone turned up once. J is TRBJ2-3 and V is TRBV28; 7 positions match TRBD2. Unmatched junction bases numbered 7, after V lost 6 bases and J lost 4 bases. Germline V gives CDR1 MDHEN, CDR2 SYDVKM. CDR3 size: 14 residues. The CDR3 region has the DNA TGTGCCAGCAGCCCCCGCGGGGGAGCAGATACGCAGTATTTT. It is translated as CASSPRGGADTQYF.

J is TRBJ2-5 and V is TRBV29-1, with 9 bases aligning to TRBD2. The germline V gene has CDR1 SQVTM and CDR2 ANQGSEA. The ends lost 4 bases at V and 3 bases at J; junction bases unmatched: 6. This CDR3 region has 14 residues. CDR3 coding DNA: TGCAGCGTTGGCGGGGGGGCATCGGAAGAGACCCAGTACTTC. As protein: CSVGGGASEETQYF.